The T cell receptor beta chain under discussion was sequenced for a study of control samples from healthy donors and cancer patients. Measured with immunoSEQ multiplex PCR; TCRdb has only the in-frame clones, and not every one. The sample holds 150,000 to 200,000 clones, around 88% seen once. The ends were cut back, 4 bases at V and 5 bases at J, with 12 bases in the middle. The CDR3 sequence is 15 residues long. Germline loops: CDR1 SGHAT, CDR2 FQNNGV. This receptor was obtained from a woman aged 25 to 39 in good health. The chain is built from TRBV11-2 and TRBJ1-6; D is possibly TRBD1 (6 bases). Sequenced input: blood. Here the CDR3 DNA reads TGTGCCAGCAGCTGGGAGACAGGAGATAATTCACCCCTCCACTTT. It yields the protein CASSWETGDNSPLHF.